Listed below are T cell receptor beta chains from one sample, sequenced in a study of cytomegalovirus exposure and HLA in healthy donors. The protocol was immunoSEQ multiplex PCR, while the TCRdb copy is restricted to in-frame clones and leaves out a portion. The table lists 110,000 to 150,000 clones, approximately 82% of them singletons. The sample comprised PBMCs. The receptor set was obtained from a man aged 40-55 years in good health and CMV-seronegative. Each CDR3 is given with its conserved first and last residue.

length	V	J	CDR3
16	TRBV5-1	TRBJ2-2	CASAQGGGTNTGELFF
15	TRBV15	TRBJ1-4	CATSRAGTGVRKLFF
18	TRBV7-2	TRBJ2-7	CASSLFVWLAGGRYEQYF
16	TRBV9	TRBJ2-5	CASSVGRQTYQETQYF
15	TRBV5-4	TRBJ2-2	CASSLAGAKAGELFF
13	TRBV18	TRBJ2-3	CASSTSLTDTQYF
16	TRBV10-3	TRBJ2-7	CAISENGRGVVWEQYF
14	TRBV5-1	TRBJ2-2	CASSTGTYTGELFF
14	TRBV19	TRBJ2-7	CASSLNRGPGAQYF
13	TRBV30	TRBJ1-3	CAWSAGGLDTIYF
16	TRBV5-1	TRBJ2-5	CASSVRGTGGDGTQYF
12	TRBV11-2	TRBJ1-2	CAPLEGDYGYTF
13	TRBV11-2	TRBJ1-2	CASSLGFGDGYTF
17	TRBV7-9	TRBJ2-7	CASSLAGRGQETYEQYF
16	TRBV5-1	TRBJ2-5	CASSLGTSGGSETQYF
16	TRBV5-1	TRBJ1-2	CASSLGDSSTEYGYTF
16	TRBV5-1	TRBJ2-1	CASSSSGTSSYNEQFF